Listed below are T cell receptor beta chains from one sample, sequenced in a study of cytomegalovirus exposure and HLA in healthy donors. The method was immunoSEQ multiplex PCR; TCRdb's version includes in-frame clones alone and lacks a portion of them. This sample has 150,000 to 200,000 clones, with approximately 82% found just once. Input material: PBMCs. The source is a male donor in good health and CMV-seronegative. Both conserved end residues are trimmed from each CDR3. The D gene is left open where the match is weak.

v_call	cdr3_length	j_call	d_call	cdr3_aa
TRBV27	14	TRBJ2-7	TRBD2	ASSSERLAGYQEQY
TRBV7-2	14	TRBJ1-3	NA	ASSRNRDPVGNTIY
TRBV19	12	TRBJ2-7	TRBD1	ASSIGTGAYEQY
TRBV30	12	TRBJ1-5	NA	AWSGTTSNQPQH
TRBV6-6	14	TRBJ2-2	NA	ASSLRGPNTGGELF
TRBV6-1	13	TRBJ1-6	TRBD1	ASSETGTGASPLH
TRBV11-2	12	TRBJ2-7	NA	ASSYEAALREQY
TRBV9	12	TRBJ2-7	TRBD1	ASSVGQGAQEQY
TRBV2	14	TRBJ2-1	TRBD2	ASRRLAGSTYNEQF
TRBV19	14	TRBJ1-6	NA	ASTLHGGKANSPLH
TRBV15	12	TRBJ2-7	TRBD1	ATSGDRGPYEQY
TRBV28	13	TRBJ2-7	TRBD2	ASRTRTSVNYEQY
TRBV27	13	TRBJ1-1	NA	ASSLRPGQYTEAF
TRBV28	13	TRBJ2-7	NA	ASSLSQVVLHEQY
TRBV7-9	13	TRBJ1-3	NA	ASSTLDSFLDTIY
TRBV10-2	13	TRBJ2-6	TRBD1	ASSGDRAGANVLT
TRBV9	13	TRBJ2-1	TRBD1	ASSARQGSPNEQF
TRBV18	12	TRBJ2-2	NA	ASSRLSRTGELF
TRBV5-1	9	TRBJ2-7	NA	ASREGYEQY
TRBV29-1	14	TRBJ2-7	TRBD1	SVEGGGQGSSYEQY
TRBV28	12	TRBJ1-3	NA	ASSLGRSGNTIY
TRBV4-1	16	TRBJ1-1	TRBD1	ASSQDGDRAVLNTEAF
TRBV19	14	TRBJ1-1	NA	ASSNPRGFADTEAF
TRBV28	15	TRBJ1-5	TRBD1	ASSLRTGGVLVQPQH
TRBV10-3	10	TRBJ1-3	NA	AISEIRNTIY
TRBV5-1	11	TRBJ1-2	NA	ASSSSGNYGYT
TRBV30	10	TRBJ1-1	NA	AGNRGGTEAF
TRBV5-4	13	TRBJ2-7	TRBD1	ASSSRIGTDYEQY
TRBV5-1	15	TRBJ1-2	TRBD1	ASSLSQSGTGAYGYT
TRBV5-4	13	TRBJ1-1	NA	ASRATRSMNTEAF
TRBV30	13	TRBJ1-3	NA	AWSGTGLSGNTIY
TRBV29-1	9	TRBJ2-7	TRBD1	SAGGPYEQY
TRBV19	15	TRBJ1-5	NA	ASSVVGGGRGYQPQH